This T cell receptor beta chain was profiled in a study of shared clonotypes between healthy human individuals. Study at large: Donor ages ranged 18 to 49 years: two women, a few men. CD4 naive and CD4 memory each took three plates per donor, while CD8 naive took two and CD8 memory one.

Of note for this clone: Its antigen is not known.

Trimming removed 3 bases from V and 0 bases from J, with 9 bases in between. Germline lookup yields CDR1 SGHVS and CDR2 FQNEAQ. The CDR3 is 15 residues long. Naivety among CD8 cells was defined by CD45RO negativity and positive CCR7 selection, thereby excluding terminally differentiated effector memory CD45RA+ cells. Using immunoSEQ multiplex PCR, the repertoire was profiled, and TCRdb retains in-frame clones only, with some absent. The sample yields about 2.2 million clones, over 85% seen once. The study's findings and limits: The expectation was that sequencing depth would affect clonotype sharing among donors. Represented genetic and exposure-history diversity was restricted by having few donors.

The chain couples TRBV7-8 to TRBJ2-4; D gene uncertain. This TCR was sampled from a man aged 18-30 years in good health. Some clones in this sample may be carry-over from other donors' samples. The specimen was naive CD8+ T cells from PBMCs. The CDR3 coding sequence is TGTGCCAGCAGCTTCGGACCGCTAGCCAAAAACATTCAGTACTTC. This sequence encodes CASSFGPLAKNIQYF.